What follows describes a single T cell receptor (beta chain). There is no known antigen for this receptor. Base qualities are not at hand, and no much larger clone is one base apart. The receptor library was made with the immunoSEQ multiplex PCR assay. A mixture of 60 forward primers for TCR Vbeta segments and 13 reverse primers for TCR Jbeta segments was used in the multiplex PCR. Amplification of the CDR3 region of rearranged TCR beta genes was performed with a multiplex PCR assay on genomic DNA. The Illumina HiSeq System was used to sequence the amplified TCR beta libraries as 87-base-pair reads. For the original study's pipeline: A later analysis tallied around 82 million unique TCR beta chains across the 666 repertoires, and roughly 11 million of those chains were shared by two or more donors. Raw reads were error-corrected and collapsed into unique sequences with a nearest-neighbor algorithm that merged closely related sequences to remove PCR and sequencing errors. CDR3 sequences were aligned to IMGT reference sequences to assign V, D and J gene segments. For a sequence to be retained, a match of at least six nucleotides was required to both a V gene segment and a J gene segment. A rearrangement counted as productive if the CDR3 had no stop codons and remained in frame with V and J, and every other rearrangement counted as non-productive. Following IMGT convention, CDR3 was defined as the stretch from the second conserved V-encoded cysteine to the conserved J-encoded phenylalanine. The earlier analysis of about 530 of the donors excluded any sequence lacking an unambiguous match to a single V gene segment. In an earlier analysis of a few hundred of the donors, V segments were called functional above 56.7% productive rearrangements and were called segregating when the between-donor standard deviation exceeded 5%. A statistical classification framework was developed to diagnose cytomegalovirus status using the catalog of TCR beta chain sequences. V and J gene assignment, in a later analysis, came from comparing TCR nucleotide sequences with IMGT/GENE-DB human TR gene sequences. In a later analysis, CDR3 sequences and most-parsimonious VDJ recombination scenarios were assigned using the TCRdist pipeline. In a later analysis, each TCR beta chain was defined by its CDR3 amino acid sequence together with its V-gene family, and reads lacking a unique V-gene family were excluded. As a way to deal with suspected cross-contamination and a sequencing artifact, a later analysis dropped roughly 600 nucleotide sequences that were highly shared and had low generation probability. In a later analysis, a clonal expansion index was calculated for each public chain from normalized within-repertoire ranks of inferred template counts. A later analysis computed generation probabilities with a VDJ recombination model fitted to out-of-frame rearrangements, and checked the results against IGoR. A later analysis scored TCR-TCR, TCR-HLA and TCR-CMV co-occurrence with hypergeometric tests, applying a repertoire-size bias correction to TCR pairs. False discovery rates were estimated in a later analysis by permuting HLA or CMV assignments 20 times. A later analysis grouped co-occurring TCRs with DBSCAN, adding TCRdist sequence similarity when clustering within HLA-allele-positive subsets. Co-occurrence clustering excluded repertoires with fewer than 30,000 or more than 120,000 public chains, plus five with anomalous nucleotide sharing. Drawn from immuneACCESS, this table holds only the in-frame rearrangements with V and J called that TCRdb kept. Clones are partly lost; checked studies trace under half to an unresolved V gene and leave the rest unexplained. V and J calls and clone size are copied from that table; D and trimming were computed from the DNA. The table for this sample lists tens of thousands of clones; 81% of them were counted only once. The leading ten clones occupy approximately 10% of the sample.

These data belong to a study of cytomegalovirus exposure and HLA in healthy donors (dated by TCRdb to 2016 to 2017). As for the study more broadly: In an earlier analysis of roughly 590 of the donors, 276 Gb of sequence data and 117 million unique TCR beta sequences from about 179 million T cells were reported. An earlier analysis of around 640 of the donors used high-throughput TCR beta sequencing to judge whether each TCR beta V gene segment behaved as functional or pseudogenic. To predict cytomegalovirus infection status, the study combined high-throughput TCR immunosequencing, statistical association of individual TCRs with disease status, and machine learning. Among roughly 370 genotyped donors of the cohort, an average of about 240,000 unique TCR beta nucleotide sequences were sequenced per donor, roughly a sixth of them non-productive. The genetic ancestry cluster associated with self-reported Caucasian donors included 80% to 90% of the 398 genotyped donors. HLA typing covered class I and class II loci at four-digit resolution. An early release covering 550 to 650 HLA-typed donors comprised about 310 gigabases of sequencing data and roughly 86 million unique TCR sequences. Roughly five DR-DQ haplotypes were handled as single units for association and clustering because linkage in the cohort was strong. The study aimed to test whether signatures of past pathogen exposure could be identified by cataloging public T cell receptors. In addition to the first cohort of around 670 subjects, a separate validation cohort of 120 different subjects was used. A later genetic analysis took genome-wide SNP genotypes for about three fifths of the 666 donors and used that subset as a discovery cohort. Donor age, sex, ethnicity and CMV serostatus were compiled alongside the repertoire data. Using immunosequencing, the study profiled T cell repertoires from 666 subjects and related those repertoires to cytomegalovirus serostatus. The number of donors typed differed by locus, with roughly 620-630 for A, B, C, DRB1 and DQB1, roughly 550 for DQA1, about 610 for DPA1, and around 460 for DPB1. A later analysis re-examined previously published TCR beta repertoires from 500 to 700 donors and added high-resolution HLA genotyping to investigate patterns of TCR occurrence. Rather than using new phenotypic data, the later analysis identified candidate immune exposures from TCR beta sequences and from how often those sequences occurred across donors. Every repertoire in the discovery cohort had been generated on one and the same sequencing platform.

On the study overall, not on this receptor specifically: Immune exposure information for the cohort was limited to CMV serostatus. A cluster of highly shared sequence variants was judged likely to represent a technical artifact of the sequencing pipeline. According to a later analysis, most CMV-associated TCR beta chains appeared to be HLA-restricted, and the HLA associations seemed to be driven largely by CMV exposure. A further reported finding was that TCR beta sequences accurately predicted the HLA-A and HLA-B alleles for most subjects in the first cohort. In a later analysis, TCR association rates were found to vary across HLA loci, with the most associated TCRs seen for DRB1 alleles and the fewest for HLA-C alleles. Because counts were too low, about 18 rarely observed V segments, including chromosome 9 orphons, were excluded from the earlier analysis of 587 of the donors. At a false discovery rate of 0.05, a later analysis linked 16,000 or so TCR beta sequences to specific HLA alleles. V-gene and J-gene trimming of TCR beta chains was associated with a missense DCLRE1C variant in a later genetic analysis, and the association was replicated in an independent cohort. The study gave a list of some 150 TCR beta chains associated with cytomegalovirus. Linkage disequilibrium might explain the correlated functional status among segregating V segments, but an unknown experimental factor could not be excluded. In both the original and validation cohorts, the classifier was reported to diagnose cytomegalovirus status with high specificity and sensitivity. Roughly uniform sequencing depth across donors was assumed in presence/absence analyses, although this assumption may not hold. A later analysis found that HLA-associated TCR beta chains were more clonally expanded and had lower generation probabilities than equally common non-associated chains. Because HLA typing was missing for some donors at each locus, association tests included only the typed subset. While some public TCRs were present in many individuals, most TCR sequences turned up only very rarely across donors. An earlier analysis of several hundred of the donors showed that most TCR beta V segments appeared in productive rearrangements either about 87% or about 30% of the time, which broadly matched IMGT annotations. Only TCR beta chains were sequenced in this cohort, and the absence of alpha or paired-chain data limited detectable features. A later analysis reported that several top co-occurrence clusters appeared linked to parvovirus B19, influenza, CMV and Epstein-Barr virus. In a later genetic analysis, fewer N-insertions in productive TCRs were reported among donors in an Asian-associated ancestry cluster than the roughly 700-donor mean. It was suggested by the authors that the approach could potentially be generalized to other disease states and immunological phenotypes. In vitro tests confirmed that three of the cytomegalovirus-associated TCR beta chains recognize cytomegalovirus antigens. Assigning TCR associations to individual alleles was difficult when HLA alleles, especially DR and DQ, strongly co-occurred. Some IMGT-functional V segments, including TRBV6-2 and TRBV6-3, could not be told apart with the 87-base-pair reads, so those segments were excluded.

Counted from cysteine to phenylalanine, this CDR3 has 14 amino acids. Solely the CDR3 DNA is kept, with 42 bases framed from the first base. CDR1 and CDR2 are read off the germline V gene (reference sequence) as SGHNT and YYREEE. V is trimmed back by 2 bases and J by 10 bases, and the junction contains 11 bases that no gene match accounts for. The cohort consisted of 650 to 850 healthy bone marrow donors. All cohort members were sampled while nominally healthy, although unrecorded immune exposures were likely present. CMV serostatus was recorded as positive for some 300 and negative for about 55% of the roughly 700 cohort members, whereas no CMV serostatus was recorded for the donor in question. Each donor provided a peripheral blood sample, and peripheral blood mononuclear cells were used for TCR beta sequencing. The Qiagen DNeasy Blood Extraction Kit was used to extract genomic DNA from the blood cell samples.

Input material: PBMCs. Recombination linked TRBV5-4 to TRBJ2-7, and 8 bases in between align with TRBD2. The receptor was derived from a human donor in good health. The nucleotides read TGTGCCAGCAGCTTAGCGGGAGAAAAAACGTTTCAGTACTTC. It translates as CASSLAGEKTFQYF.